The 11 T cell receptor beta chains given below trace back to one sample, sequenced in a study of shared clonotypes between healthy human individuals. The data were produced by immunoSEQ multiplex PCR, yet TCRdb's version contains in-frame clones alone and is incomplete. The data contain about a million clones, about 75% of them seen just once; the ten biggest clones take up roughly 1.4%. The specimen sequenced was memory CD4+ T cells sorted from blood. Stated subset: CD45RA-negative fraction. All receptors derive from a man younger than 35 in good health.

This clone was picked up a small number of times. The rearrangement links TRBV28 to TRBJ1-2, with D possibly being TRBD1 (6 bases). Looked up from germline, CDR1 is MDHEN and CDR2 is SYDVKM. CDR3 length: 13 amino acids. V was cut by 6 bases and J by 2 bases, with 10 bases left in between. The CDR3 bases are TGTGCCAGCAGGCCCGGACAGAACTATGGCTACACCTTC. Translation: CASRPGQNYGYTF.

V is TRBV15 and J is TRBJ1-6; 9 nucleotides match TRBD1. Germline values: CDR1 LNHNV, CDR2 YYDKDF (reference sequence). Trimming took 9 bases from V and 7 from J; bases not matched to a gene: 10. CDR3 size: 15 residues. The CDR3 loop is CATRLQGAGNSPLHF. DNA of the CDR3: TGTGCCACGAGACTACAGGGGGCTGGGAATTCACCCCTCCACTTT. Filled out from reference TRBV15 and TRBJ1-6, the complete variable domain reads DAMVIQNPRYQVTQFGKPVTLSCSQTLNHNVMYWYQQKSSQAPKLLFHYYDKDFNNEADTPDNFQSRRPNTSFCFLDIRSPGLGDTAMYLCATRLQGAGNSPLHFGNGTRLTVT.

The gene calls are TRBV28 and TRBJ1-5; D gene ambiguous. Deletions cut 8 bases from V and 9 bases from J, with 20 bases between. This CDR3 contains 14 residues. The germline V gene encodes CDR1 MDHEN and CDR2 SYDVKM. CDR3 amino acids: CASEDPTYSRPQHF. CDR3 coding DNA: TGTGCCAGCGAAGACCCCACTTATTCTCGGCCCCAGCATTTT.

Concerning this clone: With a much larger clone just one base away, this may be a read error. The identical CDR3 is also encoded by other nucleotide sequences in the sample. The chain combines TRBV5-1 with TRBJ2-6; D is unresolved. Germline-derived CDR1 and CDR2 are SGHRS and YFSETQ. CDR3 length equals 14 residues. The V and J ends lost 0 bases and 7 bases respectively, with 8 bases between them. In DNA, the CDR3 is TGCGCCAGCAGCTTGGCCCCCGGAGCCAACGTCCTGACTTTC. Its translation: CASSLAPGANVLTF.

There are a few counts of this clone. The CDR3 is CASRPDREKQFF. DNA for the CDR3: TGTGCCAGCAGACCGGACAGGGAAAAGCAGTTCTTC. The chain has TRBV2 and TRBJ2-1, with TRBD1 matching over 8 bases. The CDR3 consists of 12 residues. Germline CDR1 SNHLY, CDR2 FYNNEI. V lost 6 bases and J lost 11; bases outside the gene matches: 6.

The genes are TRBV6-1 and TRBJ1-6; D remains ambiguous. With 2 bases removed from V and 9 bases from J, the gap between germline ends came to 11 bases. The CDR3 runs to 14 residues. Germline CDR1 and CDR2: MNHNS and SASEGT. The CDR3 region is CASSERRALSPLHF. The CDR3 DNA reads as TGTGCCAGCAGTGAACGGCGGGCACTTTCACCCCTCCACTTT.

The sample holds a few counts of this clone. This chain joins TRBV30 and TRBJ1-2; D remains unclear. Trimming took off 1 base at V and 5 bases at J, with 8 bases between the two ends. Germline CDR1 reads GTSNPN; CDR2 reads SVGIG (reference sequence). This CDR3 has 12 residues. CDR3 sequence (DNA): TGTGCCTGGAGTGAGTCAGCTTATGGCTACACCTTC. It codes for CAWSESAYGYTF.

In its sample, this clone was seen a few times. The chain uses TRBV9 and TRBJ2-1, with 13 bases lining up with TRBD2. Trimming cost V 4 bases and J 6 bases; bases outside gene matches: 4. Germline V gene sequence: CDR1 SGDLS, CDR2 YYNGEE. This CDR3 region has 15 residues. CDR3 coding DNA: TGTGCCAGCAGCCGCGGGACTAGCGGGACCAATGAGCAGTTCTTC. Translating gives CASSRGTSGTNEQFF.

The chain is built from TRBV7-9 and TRBJ2-7, with TRBD2 matching over 7 bases. The germline CDR1 and CDR2 sequences are SEHNR and FQNEAQ (reference sequence). V gave up 5 bases and J gave up 5 bases; unmatched junction bases: 18. The CDR3 spans 17 residues. CDR3 protein: CASSQDIGGRGSDEQYF. The CDR3 DNA reads TGTGCCAGCAGCCAAGACATCGGCGGGAGAGGGTCGGACGAGCAGTACTTC.

The V call is TRBV7-9, the J call TRBJ2-3; no clear D. Germline V gene lookup returns CDR1 SEHNR and CDR2 FQNEAQ (reference sequence). The CDR3 has 17 amino acids. The V end was cut by 2 bases, the J end by 0 bases, with 15 bases between. In DNA, the CDR3 is TGTGCCAGCAGCTTAATTTCGGGTCCCCTTAGCACAGATACGCAGTATTTT. Residues: CASSLISGPLSTDTQYF.

This clone appeared a single time. The rearrangement uses TRBV9 and TRBJ2-5; D is perhaps TRBD1 (5 bases). This CDR3 spans 15 amino acids. CDR1 is SGDLS and CDR2 is YYNGEE in the germline V gene. V was clipped by 0 bases and J by 4 bases, with 13 bases between them. CDR3 sequence reads: CASSVATYRGETQYF. CDR3 in DNA: TGTGCCAGCAGCGTAGCTACGTATAGGGGAGAGACCCAGTACTTC.